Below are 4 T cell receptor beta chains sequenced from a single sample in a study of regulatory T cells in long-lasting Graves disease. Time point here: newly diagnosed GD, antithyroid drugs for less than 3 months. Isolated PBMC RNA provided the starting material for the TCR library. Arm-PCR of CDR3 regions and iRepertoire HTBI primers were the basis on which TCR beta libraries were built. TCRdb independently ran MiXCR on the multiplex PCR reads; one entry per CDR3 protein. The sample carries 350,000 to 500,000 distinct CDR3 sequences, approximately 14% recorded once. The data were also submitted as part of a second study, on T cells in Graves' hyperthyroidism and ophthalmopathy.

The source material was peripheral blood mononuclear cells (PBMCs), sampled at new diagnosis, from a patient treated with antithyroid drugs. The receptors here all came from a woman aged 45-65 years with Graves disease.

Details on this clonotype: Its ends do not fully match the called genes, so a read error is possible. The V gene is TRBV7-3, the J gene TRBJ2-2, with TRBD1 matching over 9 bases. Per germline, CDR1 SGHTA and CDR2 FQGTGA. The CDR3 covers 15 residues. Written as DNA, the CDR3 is TGTGCCAGCAGCTCCGGACAGGGGTACACCGGGGAGCTGTTTTTC. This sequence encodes CASSSGQGYTGELFF. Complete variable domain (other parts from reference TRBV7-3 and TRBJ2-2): GAGVSQTPSNKVTEKGKYVELRCDPISGHTALYWYRQSLGQGPEFLIYFQGTGAADDSGLPNDRFFAVRPEGSVSTLKIQRTERGDSAVYLCASSSGQGYTGELFFGEGSRLTVL.

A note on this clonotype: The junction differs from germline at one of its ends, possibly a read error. CDR3 in DNA: TGCAGTGCTAGAAGGAAGATAAACTATGGCTGCACCTTC. The encoded protein is CSARRKINYGCTF. This chain joins TRBV20-1 and TRBJ1-2, with no clear D. The CDR3 loop spans 13 amino acids. Per germline, CDR1 DFQATT and CDR2 SNEGSKA (reference sequence).

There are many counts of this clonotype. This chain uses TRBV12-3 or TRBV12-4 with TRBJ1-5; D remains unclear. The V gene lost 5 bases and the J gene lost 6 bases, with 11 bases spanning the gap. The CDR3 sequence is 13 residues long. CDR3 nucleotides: TGTGCCAGCAGTCAAGCCTCGGGTCAGCCCCAGCATTTT. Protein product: CASSQASGQPQHF.

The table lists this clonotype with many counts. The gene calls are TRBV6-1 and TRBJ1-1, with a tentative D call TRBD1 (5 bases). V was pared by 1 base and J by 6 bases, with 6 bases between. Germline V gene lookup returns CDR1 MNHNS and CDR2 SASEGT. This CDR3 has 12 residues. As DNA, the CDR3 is TGTGCCAGCAGTGAAGAGGGACCTGAAGCTTTCTTT. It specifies CASSEEGPEAFF.